This T cell receptor beta chain came from a study of beta chain features in type 1 diabetes (dated by TCRdb to 2017 to 2018). Notes on the research overall: No differences in mean age, gender distribution, total cell number or subset yield were found between patients and healthy donors. A total of about 100,000,000 sorted cells were examined across all samples, and RNA yield correlated strongly with the number of cells per subset. In the study, recently diagnosed type 1 diabetes patients and matched healthy donors were compared on the TCRB repertoires of their sorted circulating CD4+ T cell subsets. Regulatory and stem cell-like memory subsets were obtained from only 8 patients and about 8 healthy donors, while naive and central memory subsets were obtained from all 28 donors.

The investigation overall reported the following: The naive, central memory and regulatory TCRB repertoires appeared to resemble one another more closely among patients than among healthy donors. Because small numbers of individuals were included in the HLA sub-analyses, any influence of HLA type on TCRB rearrangement was left unresolved. Because cDNA was sequenced instead of genomic DNA, activated cells with high expression could be over-represented, although the groups did not differ in activation or CD3 levels. PCR might favor shorter templates, but patient and control samples were amplified and corrected together, so any skew would affect both groups equally. Type 1 diabetes patients showed a moderate but significant shortening of TCRB CDR3 length in all four CD4+ subsets. At VDJ recombination sites, type 1 diabetes patients had fewer insertions and more deleted nucleotides, which implies abnormalities in thymic rearrangement.

Each donor gave one peripheral blood draw, averaging approximately 120 mL, which was collected into heparinised tubes. A BD FACSAria II and a panel including CD45RO, CCR7, CD25, CD127, CD95 and CD27 were used to sort naive, central memory, regulatory and stem cell-like memory CD4+ T cells. Every sorted population had a purity above 95%. PBMCs were isolated right away by Lymphoprep density gradient centrifugation and were stained directly, without culture. Samples were stained and sorted in pairs, with one healthy donor and one patient per experiment, so that batch effects were minimized. All of the isolated RNA was reverse transcribed with the High Capacity cDNA Reverse Transcription Kit, so expressed TCRB transcripts were sequenced. Naive, central memory and regulatory T cell samples underwent deep immunoSEQ sequencing, averaging roughly 3.3 million total reads per sample. Sorted cells were lysed in RLT buffer and RNA was extracted with DNase-treated RNeasy Micro or Mini kits, depending on cell number. To prevent cross-contamination, each cell subset was processed individually, whereas patient and healthy donor samples were processed jointly. The immunoSEQ multiplex PCR was used to amplify TCRB sequences from cDNA, generating 87-bp fragments that spanned the CDR3 region. Sequencing of the amplicons was performed on the Illumina HiSeq platform. On the authors' methods: Synthetic template baselines were used to correct PCR bias computationally, reads within Hamming distance 2 were collapsed, and singletons that could not be merged were discarded. By aligning reads against IMGT, V, D and J genes, CDR3 length, and insertions or deletions at six rearrangement sites were assigned. Clonotype counts were normalized to sorted cell number within each subset before computing true diversity and Gini coefficients with the tcR R package. The overlap coefficient, calculated on TCRB nucleotide sequences, was used to measure repertoire sharing. Out-of-frame TCRB sequences from naive cells were analyzed as a proxy for the pre-selection repertoire. TCRdb obtained this table from immuneACCESS and retained in-frame rearrangements with V and J assigned. These tables miss some clones; where compared with another copy, unresolved V genes account for less than half of the shortfall, and the remainder is unexplained. The D gene and trimming were derived from the DNA, and the V and J assignments and clone size from that table. Recorded for this sample are about 260,000 clones; about 20% of them occurred a single time. The ten largest make up about 0.028% of the sample.

The CDR3 covers 13 residues, taking in both the cysteine and the phenylalanine. Only the CDR3 DNA is retained, 39 bases long and in frame from the first base. Sequences MNHNY (CDR1) and SVGAGI (CDR2) are obtained from the germline V gene (reference sequence). V is clipped by 2 bases and J by 5 bases, and the sequence between their germline boundaries is 9 bases long. Remarks on this clone: It lacks a known antigen. Per-base qualities were not stored, and no clone one base away is much larger.

The sample was naive CD4+ T cells from blood. The cell subset or site label, as the study defines it: true naive CD4+ T cells. The chain joins TRBV6-6 to TRBJ1-2; no D gene is confidently identified. This receptor was obtained from a woman between 35 and 50 years old with type 1 diabetes. CDR3 protein: CASSYADSYGYTF. The nucleotide sequence reads TGTGCCAGCAGTTACGCAGATTCTTATGGCTACACCTTC.